The 19 T cell receptor beta chains given below trace back to one sample, sequenced in a study of control samples from healthy donors and cancer patients (dated by TCRdb to 2020 to 2022). Library preparation employed the immunoSEQ multiplex PCR assay. TCRdb carries this immuneACCESS record with in-frame sequences only. Its versions omit some clonotypes, under half of them owing to an unresolved V gene in the studies checked, with the rest unexplained. The sample table lists some 40,000 clones, approximately 94% of them with a count of one. The ten largest clones take up approximately 24% of the sample. The sample comprised blood. Receptors originate from a man between 60 and 75 years old in good health.

The chain employs TRBV30 and TRBJ1-2, with D unresolved. Trimming shortened V by 1 base and J by 4 bases, and 10 bases separated the two germline ends. Germline V gene lookup returns CDR1 GTSNPN and CDR2 SVGIG (reference sequence). CDR3 length: 13 amino acids. The CDR3 loop is CAWSAWGSYGYTF. The CDR3 nucleotides read TGTGCCTGGAGTGCGTGGGGATCCTATGGCTACACCTTC.

This chain uses TRBV5-6 with TRBJ2-2; 16 bases line up with TRBD2. The CDR3 is made up of 17 amino acids. Germline V gives CDR1 SGHDT, CDR2 YYEEEE. V was clipped by 2 bases and J by 3 bases; unmatched bases: 1. The CDR3 loop reads CASSFGTSGRDTGELFF. In DNA form, the CDR3 reads TGTGCCAGCAGCTTCGGGACTAGCGGGAGGGACACCGGGGAGCTGTTTTTT.

This chain connects TRBV4-2 to TRBJ2-7; TRBD2 agrees at 7 bases. Germline V gene lookup returns CDR1 LGHNA and CDR2 YNFKEQ. After removal of 1 base from V and 3 bases from J, the junction contained 15 bases not matched to a gene. This CDR3 is 18 amino acids long. The CDR3 sequence: CASSQVLAGRGAGYEQYF. The DNA for the CDR3 is TGTGCCAGCAGCCAAGTTTTGGCGGGGAGGGGTGCTGGCTACGAGCAGTACTTC.

The chain recombines TRBV24-1 with TRBJ2-7; 9 nucleotides line up with TRBD1. Germline CDR1 and CDR2: KGHDR and SFDVKD. The CDR3 is 14 amino acids. V shed 12 bases, J shed 6 bases, and the junction held 14 bases outside the gene matches. The CDR3 DNA sequence: TGTGCCTCCCAGGAAGGGACAGGGTCCCTCGAGCAGTACTTC. As protein: CASQEGTGSLEQYF.

The V call is TRBV7-9, the J call TRBJ1-1; D possibly corresponds to TRBD1 (5 bases). V lost 1 base and J 0 bases, leaving 15 bases between the germline ends. The CDR3 loop spans 17 amino acids. Germline loops: CDR1 SEHNR, CDR2 FQNEAQ (reference sequence). The CDR3 DNA sequence: TGTGCCAGCAGCTTAGTTAGCAGGGTGAGGATGAACACTGAAGCTTTCTTT. Its protein product is CASSLVSRVRMNTEAFF.

The V and J genes are TRBV14 and TRBJ2-5; D is unresolved. Germline loops: CDR1 SGHDN, CDR2 FVKESK. V lost 4 bases and J lost 2, with 5 bases in between. The CDR3 extends over 12 amino acids. Here the CDR3 reads CASSLIQETQYF. CDR3 bases: TGTGCCAGCAGCCTGATACAAGAGACCCAGTACTTC.

The chain has TRBV18 and TRBJ2-2; TRBD2 might be the D (7 bases). CDR3 length: 15 residues. Trimming shortened V by 5 bases and J by 3 bases, and 13 bases separated the two germline ends. Germline CDR1 and CDR2: KGHSH and LQKENI. The CDR3 nucleotides read TGTGCCAGCTCAAACGGGGGGCCCTACACCGGGGAGCTGTTTTTT. The encoded protein is CASSNGGPYTGELFF.

The chain has TRBV12-3 or TRBV12-4 and TRBJ2-3; no reliable D call. Trimming removed 6 bases from V and 6 bases from J, with 10 bases in between. This CDR3 has 12 residues. The CDR3, as DNA: TGTGCCAGCAGCCCTCATGGGGATACGCAGTATTTT. Translation gives CASSPHGDTQYF.

The V call is TRBV27, the J call TRBJ2-7; 7 bases fit TRBD2. This CDR3 region has 15 residues. Germline lookup yields CDR1 MNHEY and CDR2 SMNVEV (reference sequence). V lost 5 bases to trimming and J lost 3 bases; unmatched junction nucleotides: 10. CDR3 sequence (DNA): TGTGCCAGCAGTCTCCACCCGCGGACTAGCTACGAGCAGTACTTC. The encoded protein is CASSLHPRTSYEQYF.

The rearrangement uses TRBV18 and TRBJ2-1; 8 bases agree with TRBD1. J was trimmed by 10 bases and V by 1 base; bases with no gene match: 9. The CDR3 covers 15 residues. The germline V gene has CDR1 KGHSH and CDR2 LQKENI. CDR3 nucleotide sequence: TGTGCCAGCTCACCACGGCCAGGGGGCTCGGAGGAGCAGTTCTTC. As protein: CASSPRPGGSEEQFF.

This clone was observed once. V and J are TRBV7-6 and TRBJ2-1, with 8 bases matching TRBD1. Germline CDR1 is SGHVS and CDR2 is FNYEAQ. J gave up 6 bases and V 5 bases, and 3 bases lay outside the gene matches. The CDR3 contains 13 residues. CDR3 loop: CASSLGQGNEQFF. The CDR3 nucleotides are TGTGCCAGCAGCCTTGGACAGGGCAATGAGCAGTTCTTC.

A few counts support this clone. This chain connects TRBV30 to TRBJ2-7; D call uncertain. V lost 0 bases and J lost 0, with 3 bases in between. Germline loops: CDR1 GTSNPN, CDR2 SVGIG (reference sequence). This CDR3 spans 12 amino acids. CDR3 loop: CAWSVISYEQYF. The CDR3 coding sequence is TGTGCCTGGAGTGTAATCTCCTACGAGCAGTACTTC.

V usage is TRBV5-1 and J usage is TRBJ2-1; D is possibly TRBD1 or TRBD2 (6 bases each). V was cut by 1 base and J by 8 bases, with 10 bases left in between. The CDR3 is 13 amino acids. Germline loops: CDR1 SGHRS, CDR2 YFSETQ. This CDR3 reads CASSLRGADEQFF. Here the CDR3 DNA reads TGCGCCAGCAGCTTGAGGGGGGCGGATGAGCAGTTCTTC. The whole variable domain, filled in from reference TRBV5-1 and TRBJ2-1, reads KAGVTQTPRYLIKTRGQQVTLSCSPISGHRSVSWYQQTPGQGLQFLFEYFSETQRNKGNFPGRFSGRQFSNSRSEMNVSTLELGDSALYLCASSLRGADEQFFGPGTRLTVL.

The rearrangement uses TRBV9 and TRBJ1-1; no clear D. Germline assignment: CDR1 SGDLS and CDR2 YYNGEE. The CDR3 spans 14 residues. Trimming pared 6 bases from V and 1 base from J, leaving 13 bases between. As DNA, the CDR3 is TGTGCCAGCAACAGACCAGGCAGGAACACTGAAGCTTTCTTT. Translating gives CASNRPGRNTEAFF.

The chain uses TRBV2 and TRBJ2-7, with D uncertain. Germline CDR1 and CDR2: SNHLY and FYNNEI. The CDR3 loop spans 12 amino acids. Trimming shortened V by 4 bases and J by 3 bases, and 7 bases separated the two germline ends. Here the CDR3 reads CASSVYGYEQYF. The CDR3 DNA reads TGTGCCAGCAGTGTTTATGGCTACGAGCAGTACTTC.

Here the CDR3 DNA reads TGTGCCAGCAGTATAGGGACTAGCGGGAGAAATACGCAGTATTTT. Encoded protein: CASSIGTSGRNTQYF. This chain joins TRBV27 and TRBJ2-3; 14 bases fit TRBD2. Germline lookup yields CDR1 MNHEY and CDR2 SMNVEV (reference sequence). After removal of 5 bases from V and 7 bases from J, the junction contained 5 bases not matched to a gene. The CDR3 runs to 15 residues.

The V call is TRBV3-1 (or the pseudogene TRBV3-2), the J call TRBJ2-7, with 9 bases matching TRBD2. This CDR3 is 17 amino acids long. Germline values: CDR1 LGHDT, CDR2 YNNKEL (reference sequence). The V gene end was trimmed by 0 bases and the J gene end by 4 bases; junction bases not matched to a gene: 10. The CDR3 is CASSQDWRLAGIYEQYF. The CDR3, as DNA: TGTGCCAGCAGCCAAGATTGGCGGCTAGCGGGGATATACGAGCAGTACTTC.

The chain recombines TRBV30 with TRBJ1-2; D uncertain. CDR3 length: 14 residues. Per the germline V gene, CDR1 is GTSNPN and CDR2 is SVGIG (reference sequence). V lost 8 bases and J lost 4, with 20 bases in between. CDR3 amino acids: CALERLGGSYGYTF. CDR3 nucleotides: TGTGCCCTGGAGAGGTTGGGAGGGAGCTATGGCTACACCTTC.

V usage is TRBV19 and J usage is TRBJ1-5; TRBD1 matches 7 bases. After removal of 4 bases from V and 3 bases from J, the junction contained 6 bases not matched to a gene. The CDR3 is 15 residues long. CDR1 is LNHDA, CDR2 SQIVND, per germline (reference sequence). The CDR3 reads CASSKGQLDNQPQHF. CDR3 nucleotide sequence: TGTGCCAGTAGTAAGGGACAGCTGGACAATCAGCCCCAGCATTTT.